This T cell receptor (beta chain) was recovered during a study of T-cell memory formation after mild COVID-19. Study-wide results and limits: Some responding clones appeared in pre-infection memory, suggesting cross-reactive memory joined.

One entry per CDR3 protein, called by TCRdb with MiXCR from the 5' RACE reads. The sample gives 250,000 to 300,000 distinct CDR3 sequences, around 15% of which show up once; roughly 25% is in the top ten. The table lists this clonotype with a few counts. Its target is not known. The TCR comes from a man aged 18-30 years who had mild COVID-19 (a few samples of this study predate the infection). Cell type and time point are not known. Sequencing was performed on PBMCs or a T cell subset sorted from them (not recorded which).

CDR3 in amino acids: CASSLYTGGNYGYTF. The CDR3 DNA is TGCGCCAGCAGCCTCTATACAGGGGGGAACTATGGCTACACCTTC. The rearrangement joins TRBV5-1 to TRBJ1-2; TRBD1 matches 8 bases. The J segment lost 2 bases and the V segment lost 4 bases, leaving 7 bases of the junction unmatched. This CDR3 is 15 amino acids long. From germline, CDR1 is SGHRS and CDR2 YFSETQ.